A single sample is the source of the 24 T cell receptor beta chains below, sequenced in a study of blood T cell repertoires in COVID-19. The repertoire was sequenced with immunoSEQ multiplex PCR; TCRdb's copy has only in-frame clones and lacks some. There are under 200,000 clones in the sample; 79% occur only once, and 17% lies in the top ten. Material: peripheral blood. The receptors stem from a man between 60 and 75 years old with active or convalescent COVID-19.

V usage is TRBV5-6 and J usage is TRBJ2-7; D gene ambiguous. This CDR3 region has 12 residues. Germline CDR1 reads SGHDT; CDR2 reads YYEEEE. V was clipped by 3 bases and J by 5 bases, with 9 bases between them. The DNA for the CDR3 is TGTGCCAGCAGCTCATTTTCAGACGAGCAGTACTTC. Its translation is CASSSFSDEQYF. Variable domain in full (rest from reference TRBV5-6 and TRBJ2-7): DAGVTQSPTHLIKTRGQQVTLRCSPKSGHDTVSWYQQALGQGPQFIFQYYEEEERQRGNFPDRFSGHQFPNYSSELNVNALLLGDSALYLCASSSFSDEQYFGPGTRLTVT.

The chain recombines TRBV15 with TRBJ2-7; 10 nucleotides match TRBD2. This CDR3 is built from 17 residues. Per germline, CDR1 LNHNV and CDR2 YYDKDF (reference sequence). The junction had 9 bases not matched to a gene; V was cut back by 4 bases and J by 0 bases. The CDR3 protein is CATSTRRASGSSYEQYF. CDR3 DNA sequence: TGTGCCACCAGCACCCGACGGGCTAGCGGGAGCTCCTACGAGCAGTACTTC.

The rearrangement uses TRBV7-3 and TRBJ2-3; a weak D match, TRBD2 (6 bases). Germline assignment: CDR1 SGHTA and CDR2 FQGTGA. The V end was cut by 4 bases, the J end by 13 bases, with 15 bases between. The CDR3 covers 12 residues. The chain's CDR3 is CASSSTSYYKYF. The CDR3 nucleotides are TGTGCCAGCAGCTCCACTAGCTATTATAAGTATTTT.

V usage is TRBV5-1 and J usage is TRBJ1-2; 9 nucleotides line up with TRBD1. Germline V gives CDR1 SGHRS, CDR2 YFSETQ. CDR3 length equals 16 residues. J lost 8 bases, V lost 4 bases, and 15 bases had no gene match. The CDR3 here is CASSHGRGTGLDGYTF. The CDR3 region has the DNA TGCGCCAGCAGCCACGGTCGAGGGACAGGGCTGGACGGCTACACCTTC.

The chain couples TRBV6-5 to TRBJ2-7; 11 bases map to TRBD2. CDR3 length equals 14 residues. The V and J ends lost 4 bases and 7 bases, in that order; junction bases with no gene match: 6. Germline V gene lookup returns CDR1 MNHEY and CDR2 SVGAGI. The CDR3: CASSWLAGGGEQYF. The CDR3 nucleotides read TGTGCCAGCAGTTGGTTAGCGGGAGGGGGAGAGCAGTACTTC.

This chain uses TRBV7-9 with TRBJ2-1; TRBD1 might be the D (6 bases). The germline CDR1 and CDR2 sequences are SEHNR and FQNEAQ (reference sequence). V lost 3 bases and J 6 bases, leaving 9 bases between the germline ends. The CDR3 is 13 residues long. DNA of the CDR3: TGTGCCAGCAGCTTGGGACAAGTCAATGAGCAGTTCTTC. It specifies CASSLGQVNEQFF.

CDR3 residues: CASSPGAGNEQFF. CDR3 bases: TGTGCCAGCTCACCGGGGGCGGGCAATGAGCAGTTCTTC. The V call is TRBV18, the J call TRBJ2-1; tentatively, D is TRBD1 (6 bases). Germline CDR1 is KGHSH and CDR2 is LQKENI. Trimming removed 3 bases at V and 6 bases at J, with 9 bases between. The CDR3 has 13 residues.

This clone showed up just once. The chain recombines TRBV19 with TRBJ1-2; 7 bases align to TRBD1. Germline V gene lookup returns CDR1 LNHDA and CDR2 SQIVND (reference sequence). Germline trimming cut 5 bases from V and 4 bases from J; bases unmatched to any gene: 10. This CDR3 comprises 15 residues. CDR3 amino acids: CASSPTGARGYGYTF. As DNA, the CDR3 is TGTGCCAGTAGTCCTACAGGGGCGAGGGGCTATGGCTACACCTTC.

The CDR3 protein is CASSGSGGEKLFF. CDR3 sequence (DNA): TGTGCCAGTAGCGGGTCAGGGGGAGAAAAACTGTTTTTT. The rearrangement uses TRBV19 and TRBJ1-4; 7 bases line up with TRBD1. In germline, CDR1 is LNHDA, CDR2 SQIVND (reference sequence). V dropped 6 bases and J dropped 8; count of bases not matched to a gene: 6. The CDR3 contains 13 residues.

The chain couples TRBV27 to TRBJ1-2; no reliable D call. From germline, CDR1 is MNHEY and CDR2 SMNVEV (reference sequence). Trimming cost V 2 bases and J 3 bases, with 7 bases left between them. The CDR3 is made up of 13 amino acids. CDR3 DNA sequence: TGTGCCAGCAGTTTAGGCGGGGACTATGGCTACACCTTC. It codes for CASSLGGDYGYTF.

This chain joins TRBV6-1 and TRBJ2-3; TRBD1 agrees at 7 bases. Germline V lookup: CDR1 MNHNS, CDR2 SASEGT. V was pared by 6 bases and J by 0 bases, with 3 bases of the junction left unmatched. The CDR3 covers 14 residues. The DNA of the CDR3 is TGTGCCAGCAGCGACAGGGCTAGCACAGATACGCAGTATTTT. Protein sequence: CASSDRASTDTQYF.

The chain joins TRBV7-2 to TRBJ2-1; a weak D match, TRBD2 (6 bases). The CDR3 has 16 amino acids. V lost 2 bases and J 6 bases, leaving 17 bases between the germline ends. Germline lookup yields CDR1 SGHTA and CDR2 FQGNSA. CDR3 DNA: TGTGCCAGCAGCTTAAATCCTACCGCAGCGGGCAATGAGCAGTTCTTC. It yields the protein CASSLNPTAAGNEQFF.

This clone was seen a handful of times. The chain combines TRBV7-9 with TRBJ1-1, with 9 bases fitting TRBD1. The CDR3 is made up of 15 amino acids. With 0 bases clipped from V and 1 base from J, the junction kept 0 bases outside the gene matches. Germline V gene data show CDR1 as SEHNR and CDR2 as FQNEAQ (reference sequence). CDR3: CASSLATGGNTEAFF. The CDR3 nucleotides are TGTGCCAGCAGCTTAGCGACAGGGGGGAACACTGAAGCTTTCTTT.

V gene TRBV25-1 combines with J gene TRBJ2-3, with a tentative D call TRBD1 (5 bases). V lost 3 bases and J 4 bases, leaving 8 bases between the germline ends. The CDR3 runs 13 residues. CDR1 and CDR2 from the germline V gene are MGHDK and SYGVNS. The CDR3 bases are TGTGCCAGCAGTGACAGGGTCGCAGATACGCAGTATTTT. Residues: CASSDRVADTQYF.

V usage is TRBV18 and J usage is TRBJ2-3, with 7 bases that match TRBD1. The CDR3 consists of 15 residues. CDR1 is KGHSH, CDR2 LQKENI, per germline. Germline trimming cut 4 bases from V and 5 bases from J; bases unmatched to any gene: 9. CDR3 protein: CASSQLGTAKDTQYF. DNA for the CDR3: TGTGCCAGCTCACAGCTCGGGACAGCTAAAGATACGCAGTATTTT.

For the CDR3, the DNA is TGTGCCAGCAGCTCCCAAGAGGCCGCAAACACCATATATTTT. Translated, it gives CASSSQEAANTIYF. V is TRBV9 and J is TRBJ1-3; D ambiguous. Trimming stripped 4 bases from V and 6 bases from J, with 14 bases between. The CDR3 totals 14 residues. Germline-derived CDR1 and CDR2 are SGDLS and YYNGEE.

The DNA for the CDR3 is TGTGCCAGCAGTTACCTGGGAGGAGATACGCAGTATTTT. Its protein is CASSYLGGDTQYF. The J gene is TRBJ2-3, the V gene TRBV6-2 or TRBV6-3; weak D call: TRBD2 (6 bases). The CDR3 is 13 amino acids. Germline CDR1 is MNHEY and CDR2 is SVGEGT. V shed 2 bases and J shed 5 bases, with 8 bases lying between them.

The chain uses TRBV7-8 and TRBJ1-5, with 10 positions matching TRBD1. Germline V lookup: CDR1 SGHVS, CDR2 FQNEAQ. Germline trimming cut 2 bases from V and 6 bases from J; bases unmatched to any gene: 4. This CDR3 region has 15 residues. The CDR3 DNA reads as TGTGCCAGCAGCTTATCGACAGGGGGCGGTCAGCCCCAGCATTTT. Protein product: CASSLSTGGGQPQHF.

The chain has TRBV6-6 and TRBJ2-5, with 8 bases identical to TRBD1. CDR1 is MNHNY and CDR2 is SVGAGI in the germline V gene (reference sequence). This CDR3 contains 12 residues. V was clipped by 6 bases and J by 9 bases; unmatched bases: 6. The CDR3 loop reads CASSITGGAQYF. DNA of the CDR3: TGTGCCAGCAGCATAACAGGGGGAGCCCAGTACTTC.

This clone was seen only once. The CDR3 spells CASSVGGTGVTYEQYF. CDR3 nucleotides: TGTGCCAGCAGCGTGGGAGGGACAGGGGTCACCTACGAGCAGTACTTC. The genes are TRBV11-2 and TRBJ2-7, with 10 bases lining up with TRBD1. The V and J ends lost 5 bases and 2 bases, in that order; junction bases with no gene match: 9. CDR1 and CDR2 from the germline V gene are SGHAT and FQNNGV. The CDR3 totals 16 residues. The full variable domain, with the rest looked up from reference TRBV11-2 and TRBJ2-7, is EAGVAQSPRYKIIEKRQSVAFWCNPISGHATLYWYQQILGQGPKLLIQFQNNGVVDDSQLPKDRFSAERLKGVDSTLKIQPAKLEDSAVYLCASSVGGTGVTYEQYFGPGTRLTVT.

The chain has TRBV7-2 and TRBJ2-2; 7 nucleotides line up with TRBD1. CDR1 SGHTA and CDR2 FQGNSA come from the germline V gene. Losses at the gene ends were 1 base for V and 4 bases for J; bases not matched to a gene: 0. There are 14 residues in the CDR3. The CDR3 loop is CASSLEGATGELFF. DNA of the CDR3: TGTGCCAGCAGCTTAGAGGGGGCCACCGGGGAGCTGTTTTTT.

This rearrangement joins TRBV7-2 to TRBJ2-7, with 16 bases that match TRBD2. The CDR3 has 16 residues. Unmatched junction bases numbered 8, after V lost 5 bases and J lost 7 bases. CDR1 and CDR2 (germline): SGHTA, FQGNSA. This CDR3 is CASSQGTSGRAWEQYF. The CDR3 nucleotides are TGTGCCAGCAGCCAGGGGACTAGCGGGAGGGCCTGGGAGCAGTACTTC.

The chain recombines TRBV6-4 with TRBJ1-2, with 8 bases aligning to TRBD1. Germline CDR1 and CDR2: MRHNA and SNTAGT. The CDR3 is 16 amino acids. The trim removed 2 bases at V and 4 bases at J, leaving 9 bases unmatched. In nucleotides, the CDR3 is TGTGCCAGCAGTGACCACACAGGGGGTGCGGTCTATGGCTACACCTTC. This codes for CASSDHTGGAVYGYTF.

This clone was detected many times. The chain uses TRBV27 and TRBJ2-7; 9 bases match TRBD2. The CDR3 contains 18 residues. After removal of 2 bases from V and 2 bases from J, the junction contained 13 bases not matched to a gene. In germline, CDR1 is MNHEY, CDR2 SMNVEV (reference sequence). The CDR3 is CASSLKGNYGGRAYEQYF. The CDR3 bases are TGTGCCAGCAGTTTAAAAGGGAATTACGGCGGGAGGGCCTACGAGCAGTACTTC.